This T cell receptor (beta chain) was sequenced during a study of blood T cell repertoires in COVID-19. Study as a whole: The origin of the acute and convalescent COVID-19 samples was the United States, Italy and Spain. Sample material is recorded as cDNA or gDNA derived from T cells, B-cell-depleted T cells, or PBMCs.

V lost 4 bases to trimming and J lost 1 base, with 5 bases between them. The CDR3 sequence is 13 residues long. Germline V gives CDR1 SGHAT, CDR2 FQNNGV. The table came from immunoSEQ multiplex PCR; TCRdb's copy has only in-frame clones and leaves some out. The sample contains around 360,000 clones, around 87% of which appear only once. This receptor was identified in a man aged 35-49 years in a cohort exposed to, infected with or recovered from COVID-19 (not recorded which). Sequencing was done on a sample of PBMCs or T cells enriched from blood (not recorded which). The V and J genes are TRBV11-2 and TRBJ1-3; D is uncertain. CDR3 nucleotide sequence: TGTGCCAGCAGCTCCTATTCTGGAAACACCATATATTTT. Protein sequence: CASSSYSGNTIYF.